Presented here are 29 T cell receptor beta chains from one specimen sequenced in a study of molecular identifiers for immune sequencing clone quantification. Each CDR3 protein is one row after TCRdb ran MiXCR on the PCR reads. The data contain a few hundred thousand distinct CDR3 sequences, over 20% of them singletons. Sequencing used naive CD8+ T cells from blood, with Jurkat cell RNA spiked in. Subset here: FACS-sorted CD8+CD4-CCR7+CD45RA+ naive T cells. The receptor source for this set is a human donor in good health. Some libraries in this study had Jurkat cell RNA spiked in.

At least ten counts were recorded for this clonotype. V gene TRBV4-3 combines with J gene TRBJ2-7; D ambiguous. Deletions cut 0 bases from V and 0 bases from J, with 9 bases between. The CDR3 has 15 residues. Germline V gives CDR1 LGHNA, CDR2 YSLEER. The CDR3: CASSQDYRSSYEQYF. The DNA of the CDR3 is TGCGCCAGCAGCCAAGATTACCGAAGCTCCTACGAGCAGTACTTC.

The chain carries TRBV19 and TRBJ2-3, with D uncertain. Trimming cost V 5 bases and J 4 bases, with 10 bases left between them. CDR3 size: 13 residues. The germline V gene has CDR1 LNHDA and CDR2 SQIVND (reference sequence). CDR3: CASSSVQSDTQYF. CDR3 in DNA: TGTGCCAGTAGTTCCGTACAGTCAGATACGCAGTATTTT.

In its sample, this clonotype was seen a few times. CDR3 nucleotides: TGTGCCACCAGCAGAGACAGATACTATAATTCACCCCTCCACTTT. Translating it yields CATSRDRYYNSPLHF. The chain combines TRBV15 with TRBJ1-6; D not certain. There are 15 residues in the CDR3. Trimming removed 0 bases from V and 3 bases from J, with 6 bases in between. CDR1 LNHNV and CDR2 YYDKDF come from the germline V gene (reference sequence).

This clonotype was recorded many times. V and J are TRBV5-4 and TRBJ1-2; no clear D. The germline gives CDR1 SGHNT, CDR2 YYREEE (reference sequence). CDR3 length equals 14 residues. V lost 0 bases and J lost 6, with 12 bases in between. The CDR3 reads CASSLAFSVNGYTF. For the CDR3, the DNA is TGTGCCAGCAGCTTGGCCTTCAGCGTAAATGGCTACACCTTC.

This clonotype showed up many times. CDR3: CASTRDKGDSPLHF. The DNA for the CDR3 is TGTGCCAGCACTAGGGACAAGGGAGATTCACCCCTCCACTTT. This chain connects TRBV21-1 to TRBJ1-6; the table's D gene call, TRBD1, was not cross checked with the DNA. TRBV21-1 is tagged as a pseudogene. The CDR3 loop spans 14 amino acids.

There are many counts of this clonotype. The rearrangement links TRBV30 to TRBJ2-2; D call uncertain. The CDR3 spans 11 residues. Between the trimmed V and J ends, which lost 8 bases and 2 bases, there was a span of 6 bases. Germline V gene sequence: CDR1 GTSNPN, CDR2 SVGIG (reference sequence). This CDR3 is CAGENTGELFF. For the CDR3, the DNA is TGTGCCGGTGAAAACACCGGGGAGCTGTTTTTT.

The rearrangement links TRBV5-1 to TRBJ2-7; 7 bases are shared with TRBD2. V was pared by 4 bases and J by 5 bases, with 6 bases of the junction left unmatched. The length of the CDR3 is 13 residues. Germline loops: CDR1 SGHRS, CDR2 YFSETQ. The CDR3 bases are TGCGCCAGCAGCCCCTCCGGGGGGAACGAGCAGTACTTC. As protein: CASSPSGGNEQYF.

A few counts support this clonotype. This chain links TRBV5-6 with TRBJ2-7; D may be TRBD2 (6 bases). The V gene's germline CDR1 is SGHDT and CDR2 YYEEEE. CDR3 length: 15 residues. V was pared by 4 bases and J by 4 bases, with 18 bases between. Written as DNA, the CDR3 is TGTGCCAGCAGCGAACATACCGGGACTCTGTACGAGCAGTACTTC. Its protein is CASSEHTGTLYEQYF.

This clonotype was counted a few times. V gene TRBV13 combines with J gene TRBJ2-7; 8 bases are shared with TRBD2. The CDR3 contains 14 residues. The germline V gene has CDR1 PRHDT and CDR2 FYEKMQ (reference sequence). V lost 7 bases and J lost 1; bases outside the gene matches: 6. CDR3 amino acids: CASNMRGASYEQYF. In DNA, the CDR3 is TGTGCCAGCAACATGCGGGGGGCATCCTACGAGCAGTACTTC.

This clonotype was picked up a small number of times. The chain links TRBV15 to TRBJ1-5; 9 positions agree with TRBD1. Trimming took 5 bases from V and 7 from J; bases not matched to a gene: 6. The CDR3 runs 14 residues. Germline V gives CDR1 LNHNV, CDR2 YYDKDF (reference sequence). The CDR3 region has the DNA TGTGCCACCAGCGAGGGACAGGGACGCCAGCCCCAGCATTTT. As protein: CATSEGQGRQPQHF.

This clonotype was observed many times. The rearrangement links TRBV27 to TRBJ2-3; 9 positions match TRBD2. Germline trimming cut 3 bases from V and 0 bases from J; bases unmatched to any gene: 7. Germline CDR1 and CDR2: MNHEY and SMNVEV (reference sequence). The CDR3 extends over 17 amino acids. CDR3 coding DNA: TGTGCCAGCAGTTTCGGTAGCGGGGGATATAGCACAGATACGCAGTATTTT. Its translation is CASSFGSGGYSTDTQYF.

In its sample, this clonotype was seen many times. This chain joins TRBV28 and TRBJ1-1; 7 nucleotides agree with TRBD1. The CDR3 is made up of 14 amino acids. Germline lookup yields CDR1 MDHEN and CDR2 SYDVKM. V was clipped by 4 bases and J by 4 bases; unmatched bases: 6. In nucleotides, the CDR3 is TGTGCCAGCAGTTCAGGGGGAGGGGGCACTGAAGCTTTCTTT. The encoded protein is CASSSGGGGTEAFF.

In regard to this clonotype: In this CDR3 the conserved last residue, phenylalanine or tryptophan, is missing, so a read error is likely. The J gene is TRBJ2-7, the V gene TRBV5-3; the match to TRBD1 covers 11 bases. TRBV5-3 is filed as an ORF, its function uncertain. The CDR3 spans 16 residues. With 8 bases clipped from V and 5 bases from J, the junction kept 15 bases outside the gene matches. DNA of the CDR3: TGTGCCAGCAGTGGCCGGGACAGGGGGTCCGGCCACGAGCAGTACCTC. Translating gives CASSGRDRGSGHEQYL.

The rearrangement joins TRBV6-2 or TRBV6-3 to TRBJ2-5; 12 bases are shared with TRBD2. The ends lost 4 bases at V and 3 bases at J; junction bases unmatched: 6. The CDR3 consists of 16 residues. The germline gives CDR1 MNHEY, CDR2 SVGEGT. The DNA of the CDR3 is TGTGCCAGCAGTTCCAGACTAGCGGGAGCGGAAGAGACCCAGTACTTC. This gives the protein CASSSRLAGAEETQYF.

This clonotype was observed many times. The chain links TRBV7-9 to TRBJ1-4; D is unresolved. The germline V gene encodes CDR1 SEHNR and CDR2 FQNEAQ (reference sequence). The CDR3 contains 15 residues. Trimming shortened V by 5 bases and J by 7 bases, and 17 bases separated the two germline ends. The CDR3: CASSPGSGLGEKLFF. DNA for the CDR3: TGTGCCAGCAGCCCCGGGAGTGGGCTAGGTGAAAAACTGTTTTTT.

This chain connects TRBV9 to TRBJ2-2, with TRBD1 matching over 8 bases. CDR1 is SGDLS and CDR2 is YYNGEE in the germline V gene. CDR3 length: 17 residues. Losses at the gene ends were 3 bases for V and 0 bases for J; bases not matched to a gene: 7. The CDR3 loop reads CASSARQGNANTGELFF. DNA for the CDR3: TGTGCCAGCAGCGCCCGACAGGGGAACGCGAACACCGGGGAGCTGTTTTTT.

As to this clonotype: A read error may explain this, as a much larger clone is one base away. The J gene is TRBJ2-7, the V gene TRBV12-5, with D unclear. The CDR3 runs 12 residues. Germline CDR1 is LGHNT and CDR2 is FRNRAP. With 5 bases removed from V and 6 bases from J, the gap between germline ends came to 11 bases. The CDR3 DNA is TGTGCTAGTGGTGCCGTCCCCTGCGAGCAGTACTTC. Translating it yields CASGAVPCEQYF. The variable domain in full, completed from reference TRBV12-5 and TRBJ2-7, reads DARVTQTPRHKVTEMGQEVTMRCQPILGHNTVFWYRQTMMQGLELLAYFRNRAPLDDSGMPKDRFSAEMPDATLATLKIQPSEPRDSAVYFCASGAVPCEQYFGPGTRLTVT.

A note on this clonotype: A read error may account for a junction end that differs from germline. CDR3 sequence (DNA): TGTGCCAGTAGTCCACTCGAGGGGGCGACCGGGGAGCCGTTTTTT. It codes for CASSPLEGATGEPFF. The chain is built from TRBV19 and TRBJ2-2; TRBD1 matches at 7 bases. Germline V gene data show CDR1 as LNHDA and CDR2 as SQIVND (reference sequence). The CDR3 extends over 15 amino acids.

This clonotype occurred a few times. This chain uses TRBV12-3 or TRBV12-4 with TRBJ2-1, with D perhaps TRBD1 (6 bases). The germline V and J ends were trimmed by 3 bases and 7 bases, with 10 bases remaining between them. The CDR3 loop spans 13 amino acids. The DNA of the CDR3 is TGTGCCAGCAGTTTCCCTGACAGGAATGAGCAGTTCTTC. Amino acids: CASSFPDRNEQFF.

This clonotype was seen ten or more times. The genes are TRBV20-1 and TRBJ2-7; 7 bases agree with TRBD1. With V trimmed by 5 bases and J by 2 bases, 12 bases remained unmatched. CDR1 and CDR2 (germline): DFQATT, SNEGSKA (reference sequence). This CDR3 has 15 amino acids. The CDR3 protein is CSALSGTEYPYEQYF. CDR3 sequence (DNA): TGCAGTGCTCTCTCCGGGACAGAATACCCCTACGAGCAGTACTTC.

At least ten counts were recorded for this clonotype. J is TRBJ2-7 and V is TRBV7-9; 7 bases map to TRBD1. Germline CDR1 is SEHNR and CDR2 is FQNEAQ (reference sequence). The CDR3 runs 16 residues. With V trimmed by 1 base and J by 6 bases, 12 bases remained unmatched. The CDR3: CASSLGDSRTVVEQYF. The CDR3 DNA is TGTGCCAGCAGCTTAGGGGACAGCCGAACTGTGGTCGAGCAGTACTTC.

This clonotype was recorded many times. The chain joins TRBV6-6 to TRBJ1-4; 8 bases are shared with TRBD1. The CDR3 loop spans 15 amino acids. Germline assignment: CDR1 MNHNY and CDR2 SVGAGI (reference sequence). The trim removed 0 bases at V and 6 bases at J, leaving 3 bases unmatched. CDR3 DNA sequence: TGTGCCAGCAGTTACTCAGGGACAGGAGATGAAAAACTGTTTTTT. The encoded protein is CASSYSGTGDEKLFF.

J is TRBJ2-7 and V is TRBV20-1; D uncertain. Looked up from germline, CDR1 is DFQATT and CDR2 is SNEGSKA (reference sequence). This CDR3 has 14 residues. The ends were cut back, 0 bases at V and 3 bases at J, with 12 bases in the middle. CDR3 in DNA: TGCAGTGCTAGAGATAAAGACTTTTTCTACGAGCAGTACTTC. It specifies CSARDKDFFYEQYF.

This clonotype was counted many times. The rearrangement links TRBV28 to TRBJ2-2, with 10 bases that match TRBD1. Germline CDR1 and CDR2: MDHEN and SYDVKM. CDR3 length: 16 amino acids. Trimming at V came to 3 bases and at J to 6 bases, leaving 7 bases not matched to a gene. The CDR3 region has the DNA TGTGCCAGCAGTTTGTTATGGGACAGGGGATCCGGGGAGCTGTTTTTT. This codes for CASSLLWDRGSGELFF.

This clonotype was counted at least ten times. This rearrangement joins TRBV6-2 or TRBV6-3 to TRBJ2-7, with D possibly being TRBD2 (5 bases). CDR1 is MNHEY and CDR2 is SVGEGT in the germline V gene. V lost 6 bases, J lost 4 bases, and 16 bases lay in between. This CDR3 is built from 14 residues. The DNA of the CDR3 is TGTGCCAGCAGCTTGGTCGGGAATGTATACGAGCAGTACTTC. It yields the protein CASSLVGNVYEQYF.

This clonotype was counted many times. CDR3 sequence reads: CASSSDREYTQYF. For the CDR3, the DNA is TGTGCCAGCAGCTCTGACAGGGAGTATACGCAGTATTTT. The chain combines TRBV7-3 with TRBJ2-3; 7 bases line up with TRBD1. J was trimmed by 7 bases and V by 4 bases; bases with no gene match: 5. The CDR3 extends over 13 amino acids. Germline V gives CDR1 SGHTA, CDR2 FQGTGA. Variable domain in full (rest from reference TRBV7-3 and TRBJ2-3): GAGVSQTPSNKVTEKGKYVELRCDPISGHTALYWYRQSLGQGPEFLIYFQGTGAADDSGLPNDRFFAVRPEGSVSTLKIQRTERGDSAVYLCASSSDREYTQYFGPGTRLTVL.

This clonotype was detected ten times or more. This sequence joins TRBV7-8 and TRBJ1-1; maybe TRBD1 (5 bases). V was cut by 1 base and J by 0 bases, with 9 bases left in between. This CDR3 has 15 residues. In germline, CDR1 is SGHVS, CDR2 FQNEAQ. DNA of the CDR3: TGTGCCAGCAGCTTAGTGGAGGGGCTGAACACTGAAGCTTTCTTT. Translating it yields CASSLVEGLNTEAFF.

At least ten counts were recorded for this clonotype. The chain links TRBV4-1 to TRBJ2-7, with D possibly called TRBD1 or TRBD2 (5 bases each). This CDR3 has 14 amino acids. CDR1 is MGHRA, CDR2 YSYEKL, per germline. V lost 5 bases, J lost 5 bases, and 16 bases lay in between. The CDR3 DNA is TGCGCCAGCAGCAAAAGGGGAGTTCGGGACGAGCAGTACTTC. It yields the protein CASSKRGVRDEQYF.

This clonotype was found many times. The gene calls are TRBV12-3 or TRBV12-4 and TRBJ2-7; D is perhaps TRBD2 (5 bases). This CDR3 region has 16 residues. Trimming removed 3 bases at V and 2 bases at J, with 17 bases between. DNA for the CDR3: TGTGCCAGCAGTTTCTGGCCCGGAGGCACCCCCTACGAGCAGTACTTC. It yields the protein CASSFWPGGTPYEQYF.